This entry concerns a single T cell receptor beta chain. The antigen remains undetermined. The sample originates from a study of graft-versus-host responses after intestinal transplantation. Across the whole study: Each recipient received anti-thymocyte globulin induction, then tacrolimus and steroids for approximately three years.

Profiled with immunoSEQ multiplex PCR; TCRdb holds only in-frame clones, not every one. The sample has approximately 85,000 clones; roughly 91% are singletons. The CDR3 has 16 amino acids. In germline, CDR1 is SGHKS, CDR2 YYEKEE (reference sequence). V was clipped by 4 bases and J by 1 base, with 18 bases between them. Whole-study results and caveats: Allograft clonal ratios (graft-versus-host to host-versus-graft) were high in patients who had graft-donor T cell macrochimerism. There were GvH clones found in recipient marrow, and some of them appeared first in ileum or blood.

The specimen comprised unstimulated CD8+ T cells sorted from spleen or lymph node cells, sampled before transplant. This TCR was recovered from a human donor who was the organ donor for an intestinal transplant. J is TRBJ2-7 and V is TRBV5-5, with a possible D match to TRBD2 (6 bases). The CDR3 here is CASSMGRDWLSYEQYF. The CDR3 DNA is TGTGCCAGCAGCATGGGTAGGGACTGGCTATCCTACGAGCAGTACTTC.